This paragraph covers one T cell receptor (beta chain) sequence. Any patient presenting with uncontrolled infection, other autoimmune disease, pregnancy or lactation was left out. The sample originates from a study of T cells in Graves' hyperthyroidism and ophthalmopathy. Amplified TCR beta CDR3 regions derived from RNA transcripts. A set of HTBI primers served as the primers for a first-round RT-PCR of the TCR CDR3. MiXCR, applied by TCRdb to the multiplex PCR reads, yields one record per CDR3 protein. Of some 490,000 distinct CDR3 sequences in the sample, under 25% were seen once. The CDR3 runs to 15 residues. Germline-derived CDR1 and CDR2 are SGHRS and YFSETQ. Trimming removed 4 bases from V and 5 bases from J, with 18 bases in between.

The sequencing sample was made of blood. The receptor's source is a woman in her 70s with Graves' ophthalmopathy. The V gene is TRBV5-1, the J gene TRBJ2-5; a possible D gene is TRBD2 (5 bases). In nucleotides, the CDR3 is TGCGCCAGCAGCGATGGTGCAGGAGGATCTGAGACCCAGTACTTC. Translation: CASSDGAGGSETQYF.